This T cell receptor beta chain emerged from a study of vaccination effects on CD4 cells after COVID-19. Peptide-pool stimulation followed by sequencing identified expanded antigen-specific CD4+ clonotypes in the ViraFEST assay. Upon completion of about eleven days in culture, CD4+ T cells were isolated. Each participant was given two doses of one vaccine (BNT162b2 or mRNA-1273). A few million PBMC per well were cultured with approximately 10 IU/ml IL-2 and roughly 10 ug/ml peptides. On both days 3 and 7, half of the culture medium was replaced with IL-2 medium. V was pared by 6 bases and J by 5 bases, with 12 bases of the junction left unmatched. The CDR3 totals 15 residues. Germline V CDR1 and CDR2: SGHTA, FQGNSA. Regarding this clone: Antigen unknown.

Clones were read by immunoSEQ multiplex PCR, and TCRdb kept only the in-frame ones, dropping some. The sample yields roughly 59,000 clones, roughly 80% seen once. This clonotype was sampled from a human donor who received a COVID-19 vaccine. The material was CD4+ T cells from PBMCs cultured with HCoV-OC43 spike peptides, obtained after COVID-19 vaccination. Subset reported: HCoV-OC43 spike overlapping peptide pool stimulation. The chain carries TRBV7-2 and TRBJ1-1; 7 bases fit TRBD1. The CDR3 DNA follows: TGTGCCAGCAGTATAGTCGCAGGGGGGATGACTGAAGCTTTCTTT. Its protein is CASSIVAGGMTEAFF.